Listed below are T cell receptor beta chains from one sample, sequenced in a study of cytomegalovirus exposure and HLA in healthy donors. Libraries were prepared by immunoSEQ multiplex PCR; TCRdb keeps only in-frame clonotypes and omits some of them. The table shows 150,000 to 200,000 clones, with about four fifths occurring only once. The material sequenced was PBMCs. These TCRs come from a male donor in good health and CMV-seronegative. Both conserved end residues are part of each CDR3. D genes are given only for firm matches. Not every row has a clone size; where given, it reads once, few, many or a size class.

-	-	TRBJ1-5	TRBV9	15	TGTGCCAGCAGCGTAGGCGAGGGTAGCAATCAGCCCCAGCATTTT	CASSVGEGSNQPQHF
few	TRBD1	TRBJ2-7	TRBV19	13	TGTGCCAGTAGTAGGGACAGGGAGAACGAGCAGTACTTC	CASSRDRENEQYF
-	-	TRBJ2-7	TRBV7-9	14	TGTGCCAGCAGCTTAGAGGGGCGTCGCTACGAGCAGTACTTC	CASSLEGRRYEQYF
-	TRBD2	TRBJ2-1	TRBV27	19	TGCGCCAGCAGTCCCCTAGCTAGCGGGAGGGCCTTCATTTACAATGAGCAGTTCTTC	CASSPLASGRAFIYNEQFF
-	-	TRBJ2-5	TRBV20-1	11	TGCGGTTCTCCCAGCCAAGAGACCCAGTACTTC	CGSPSQETQYF
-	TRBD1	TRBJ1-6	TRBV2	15	TGTGCCAGCAGTTTCACGGGACAGAGTAATTCACCCCTCCACTTT	CASSFTGQSNSPLHF
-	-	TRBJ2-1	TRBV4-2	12	TGTGCCAGCAGCCAAGATAGAGATGAGCAGTTCTTC	CASSQDRDEQFF
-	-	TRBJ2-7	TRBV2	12	TGTGCCAGCAGTTACAGCTCCTACGAGCAGTACTTC	CASSYSSYEQYF
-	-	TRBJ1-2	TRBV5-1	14	TGCGCCAGCAGCTTGGGAGTCAGCAGGTATGGCTACACCTTC	CASSLGVSRYGYTF
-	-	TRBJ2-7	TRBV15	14	TGTGCCACCAGCAGAACCCGAGACAGCTACGAGCAGTACTTC	CATSRTRDSYEQYF
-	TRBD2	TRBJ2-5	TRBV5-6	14	TGTGCCAGCAGCACCCGCGGGAGCGCAGAGACCCAGTACTTC	CASSTRGSAETQYF
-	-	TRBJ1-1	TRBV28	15	TGTGCCAGCAGTTTTCAGGGGCGGGTGAACACTGAAGCTTTCTTT	CASSFQGRVNTEAFF
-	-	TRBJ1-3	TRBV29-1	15	TGCAGCGCAACTCGACCGGGGTACTCTGGAAACACCATATATTTT	CSATRPGYSGNTIYF
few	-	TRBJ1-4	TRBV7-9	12	TGTGCCAGCAGCTTGGGCGGGGAAAAACTGTTTTTT	CASSLGGEKLFF
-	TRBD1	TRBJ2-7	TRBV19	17	TGTGCCAGTAGTGACGGAGGGACAGGAGTAATGGACTACGAGCAGTACTTC	CASSDGGTGVMDYEQYF
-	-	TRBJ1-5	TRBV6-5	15	TGTGCCAGCAGAGAGGGACTTTATAGCAATCAGCCCCAGCATTTT	CASREGLYSNQPQHF
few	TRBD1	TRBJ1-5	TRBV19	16	TGTGCCAGTAGTCGACAGGGAAGTAAGGGCAATCAGCCCCAGCATTTT	CASSRQGSKGNQPQHF
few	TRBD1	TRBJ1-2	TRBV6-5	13	TGTGCCAGCAGTTACGGGGACAGGGGTAGCTACACCTTC	CASSYGDRGSYTF
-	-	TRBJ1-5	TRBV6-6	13	TGTGCCAGCAGTTACCAGGATGGCCAGCCCCAGCATTTT	CASSYQDGQPQHF
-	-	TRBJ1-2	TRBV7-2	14	TGTGCCAGCAGCCCCGAACAGCTTAACTATGGCTACACCTTC	CASSPEQLNYGYTF
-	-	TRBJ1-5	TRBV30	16	TGTGCCTGGAGGAAAGGTTCAGGGACTAACCATCAGCCCCAGCATTTT	CAWRKGSGTNHQPQHF
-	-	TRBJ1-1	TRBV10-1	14	TGCGCCAGCAGTGAATCGTATCCCTACACTGAAGCTTTCTTT	CASSESYPYTEAFF
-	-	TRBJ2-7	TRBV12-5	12	TGTGCTAGTGGTTTGGTAGTCAGGGAGCAGTACTTC	CASGLVVREQYF